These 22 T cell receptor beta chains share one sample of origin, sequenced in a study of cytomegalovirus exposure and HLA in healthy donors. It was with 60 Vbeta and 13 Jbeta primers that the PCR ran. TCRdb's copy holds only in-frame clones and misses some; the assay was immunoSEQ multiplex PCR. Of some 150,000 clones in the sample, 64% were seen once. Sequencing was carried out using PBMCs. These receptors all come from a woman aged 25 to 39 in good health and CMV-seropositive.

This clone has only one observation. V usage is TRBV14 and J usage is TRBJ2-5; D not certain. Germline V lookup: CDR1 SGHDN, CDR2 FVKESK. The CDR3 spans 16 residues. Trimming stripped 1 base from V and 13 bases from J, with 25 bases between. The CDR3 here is CASSQVSWLGSKTVYF. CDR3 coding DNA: TGTGCCAGCAGCCAAGTTAGTTGGTTGGGCTCCAAAACCGTGTACTTC.

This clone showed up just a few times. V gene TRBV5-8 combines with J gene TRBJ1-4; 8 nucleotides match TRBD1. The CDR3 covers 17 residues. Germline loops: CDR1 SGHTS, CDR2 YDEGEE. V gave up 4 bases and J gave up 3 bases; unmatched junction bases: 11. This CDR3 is CASSPLQGALPNEKLFF. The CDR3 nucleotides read TGTGCCAGCAGCCCGCTTCAGGGGGCGCTTCCTAATGAAAAACTGTTTTTT. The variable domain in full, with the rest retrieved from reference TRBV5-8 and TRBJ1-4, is EAGVTQSPTHLIKTRGQQATLRCSPISGHTSVYWYQQALGLGLQFLLWYDEGEERNRGNFPPRFSGRQFPNYSSELNVNALELEDSALYLCASSPLQGALPNEKLFFGSGTQLSVL.

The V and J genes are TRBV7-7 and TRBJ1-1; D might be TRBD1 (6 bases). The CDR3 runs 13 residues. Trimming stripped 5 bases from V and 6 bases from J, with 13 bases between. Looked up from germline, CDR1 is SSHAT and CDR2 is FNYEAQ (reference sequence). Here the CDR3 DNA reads TGTGCCAGCAGCGCACTGAACAGGGCTGAAGCTTTCTTT. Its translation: CASSALNRAEAFF.

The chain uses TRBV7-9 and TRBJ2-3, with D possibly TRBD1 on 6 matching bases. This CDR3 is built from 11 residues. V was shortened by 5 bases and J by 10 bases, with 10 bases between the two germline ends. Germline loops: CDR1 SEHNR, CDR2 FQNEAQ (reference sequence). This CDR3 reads CASSLRGPQYF. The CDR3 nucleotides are TGTGCCAGCAGCCTCAGGGGACCGCAGTATTTT.

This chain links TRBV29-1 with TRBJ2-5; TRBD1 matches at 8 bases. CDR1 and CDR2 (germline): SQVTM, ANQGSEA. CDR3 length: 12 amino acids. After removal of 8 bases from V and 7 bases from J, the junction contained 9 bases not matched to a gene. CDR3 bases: TGCAGCTATAACAGGGGGTTAGGGACCCAGTACTTC. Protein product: CSYNRGLGTQYF.

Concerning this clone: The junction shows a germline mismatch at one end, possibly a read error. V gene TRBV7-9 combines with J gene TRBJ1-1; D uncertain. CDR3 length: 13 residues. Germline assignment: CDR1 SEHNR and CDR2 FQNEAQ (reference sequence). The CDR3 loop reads CASNLVGSPEAFF. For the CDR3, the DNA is TGTGCCAGCAACTTAGTGGGGAGTCCTGAAGCTTTCTTT.

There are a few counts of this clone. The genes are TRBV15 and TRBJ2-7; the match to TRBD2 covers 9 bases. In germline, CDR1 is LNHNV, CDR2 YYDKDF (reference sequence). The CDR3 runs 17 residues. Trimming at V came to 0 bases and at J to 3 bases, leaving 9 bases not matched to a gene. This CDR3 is CATSRDRSLAGLYEQYF. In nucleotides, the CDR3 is TGTGCCACCAGCAGAGATCGGAGTCTAGCGGGACTCTACGAGCAGTACTTC.

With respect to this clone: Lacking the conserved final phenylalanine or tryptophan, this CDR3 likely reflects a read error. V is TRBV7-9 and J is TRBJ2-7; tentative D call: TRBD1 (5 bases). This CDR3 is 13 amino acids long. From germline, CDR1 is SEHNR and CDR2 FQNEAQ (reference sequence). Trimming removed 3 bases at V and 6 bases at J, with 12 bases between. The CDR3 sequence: CASSFFQGLEQYL. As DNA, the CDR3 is TGTGCCAGCAGCTTTTTCCAGGGCCTCGAGCAGTACCTC.

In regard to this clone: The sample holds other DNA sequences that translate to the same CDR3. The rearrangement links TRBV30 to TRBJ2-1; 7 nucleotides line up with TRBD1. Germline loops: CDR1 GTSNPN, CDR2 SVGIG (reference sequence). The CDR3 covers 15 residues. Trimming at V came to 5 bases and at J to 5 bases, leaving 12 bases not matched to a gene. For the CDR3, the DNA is TGTGCCTGGGCGGGCGGACAGGAAGGGCACAATGAGCAGTTCTTC. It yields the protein CAWAGGQEGHNEQFF.

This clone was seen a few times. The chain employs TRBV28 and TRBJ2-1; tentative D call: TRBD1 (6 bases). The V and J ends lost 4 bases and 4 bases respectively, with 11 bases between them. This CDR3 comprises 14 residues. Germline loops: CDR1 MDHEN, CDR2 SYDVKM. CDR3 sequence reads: CASSSGQLYNEQFF. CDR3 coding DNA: TGTGCCAGCAGTTCAGGACAGCTATACAATGAGCAGTTCTTC.

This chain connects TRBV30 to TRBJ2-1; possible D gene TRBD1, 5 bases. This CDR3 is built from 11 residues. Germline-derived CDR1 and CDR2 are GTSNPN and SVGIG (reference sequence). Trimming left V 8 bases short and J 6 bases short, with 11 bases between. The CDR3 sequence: CAGQTGNEQFF. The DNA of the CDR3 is TGTGCCGGGCAAACAGGCAATGAGCAGTTCTTC. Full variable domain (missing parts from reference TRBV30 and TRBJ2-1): SQTIHQWPATLVQPVGSPLSLECTVEGTSNPNLYWYRQAAGRGLQLLFYSVGIGQISSEVPQNLSASRPQDRQFILSSKKLLLSDSGFYLCAGQTGNEQFFGPGTRLTVL.

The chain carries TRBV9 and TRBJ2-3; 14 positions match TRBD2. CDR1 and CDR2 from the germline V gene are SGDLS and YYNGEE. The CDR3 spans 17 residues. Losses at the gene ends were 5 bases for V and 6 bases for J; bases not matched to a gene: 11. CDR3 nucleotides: TGTGCCAGCAGACCTGGGACTAGCGGGGGCCGCAGGGATACGCAGTATTTT. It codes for CASRPGTSGGRRDTQYF. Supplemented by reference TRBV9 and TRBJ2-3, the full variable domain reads DSGVTQTPKHLITATGQRVTLRCSPRSGDLSVYWYQQSLDQGLQFLIQYYNGEERAKGNILERFSAQQFPDLHSELNLSSLELGDSALYFCASRPGTSGGRRDTQYFGPGTRLTVL.

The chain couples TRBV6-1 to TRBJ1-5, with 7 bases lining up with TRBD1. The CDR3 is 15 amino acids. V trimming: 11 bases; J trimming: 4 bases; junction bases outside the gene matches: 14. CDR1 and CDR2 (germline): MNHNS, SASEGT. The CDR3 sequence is CARFCTGQINQPQHF. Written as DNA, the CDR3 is TGTGCCCGCTTTTGTACGGGACAGATTAATCAGCCCCAGCATTTT.

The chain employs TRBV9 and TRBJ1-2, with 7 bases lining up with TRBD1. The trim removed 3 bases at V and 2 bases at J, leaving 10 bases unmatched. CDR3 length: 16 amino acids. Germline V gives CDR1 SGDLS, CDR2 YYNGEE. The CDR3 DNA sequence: TGTGCCAGCAGCGCCATGCGGGACAGAATAAACTATGGCTACACCTTC. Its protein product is CASSAMRDRINYGYTF.

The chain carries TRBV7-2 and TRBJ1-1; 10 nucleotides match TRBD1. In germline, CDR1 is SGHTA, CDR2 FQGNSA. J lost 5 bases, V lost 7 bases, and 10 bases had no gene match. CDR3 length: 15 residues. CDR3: CASTFLRTGGTEAFF. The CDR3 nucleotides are TGTGCCAGCACCTTCCTGCGGACAGGGGGGACTGAAGCTTTCTTT.

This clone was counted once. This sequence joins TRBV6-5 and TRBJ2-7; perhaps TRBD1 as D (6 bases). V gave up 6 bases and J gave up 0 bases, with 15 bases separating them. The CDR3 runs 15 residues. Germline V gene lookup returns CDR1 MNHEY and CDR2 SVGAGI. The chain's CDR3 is CASSFGAGVSYEQYF. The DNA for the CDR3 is TGTGCCAGCAGCTTCGGGGCAGGGGTCTCCTACGAGCAGTACTTC.

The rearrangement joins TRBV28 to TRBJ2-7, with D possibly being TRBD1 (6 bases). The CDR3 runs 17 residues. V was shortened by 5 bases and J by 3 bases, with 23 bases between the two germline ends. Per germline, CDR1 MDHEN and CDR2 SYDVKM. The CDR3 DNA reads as TGTGCCAGCAGTCCCCATAAATGGGGGCTAGAGGTCTACGAGCAGTACTTC. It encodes CASSPHKWGLEVYEQYF.

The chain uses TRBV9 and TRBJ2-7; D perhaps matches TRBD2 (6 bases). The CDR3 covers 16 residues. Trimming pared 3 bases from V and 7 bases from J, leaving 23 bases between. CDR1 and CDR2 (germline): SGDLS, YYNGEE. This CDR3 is CASSGRYGTQIGEQYF. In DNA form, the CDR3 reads TGTGCCAGCAGCGGACGATACGGGACTCAGATCGGGGAGCAGTACTTC.

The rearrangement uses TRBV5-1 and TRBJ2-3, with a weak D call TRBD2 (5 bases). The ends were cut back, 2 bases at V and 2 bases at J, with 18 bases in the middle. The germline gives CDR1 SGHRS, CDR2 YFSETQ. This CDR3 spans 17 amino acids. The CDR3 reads CASSFTERTPYTDTQYF. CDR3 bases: TGCGCCAGCAGCTTCACCGAGCGGACTCCATACACAGATACGCAGTATTTT.

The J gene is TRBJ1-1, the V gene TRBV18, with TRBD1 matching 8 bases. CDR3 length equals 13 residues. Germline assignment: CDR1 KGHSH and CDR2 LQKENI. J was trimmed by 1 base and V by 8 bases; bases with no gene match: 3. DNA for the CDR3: TGTGCCAGCGCGGGACAGGCGAACACTGAAGCTTTCTTT. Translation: CASAGQANTEAFF.

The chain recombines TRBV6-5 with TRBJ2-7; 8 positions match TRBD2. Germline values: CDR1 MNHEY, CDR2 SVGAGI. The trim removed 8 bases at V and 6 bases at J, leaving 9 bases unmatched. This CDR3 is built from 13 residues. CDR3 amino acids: CASQIAGGGEQYF. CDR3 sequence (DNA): TGTGCCAGCCAAATCGCGGGGGGCGGCGAGCAGTACTTC.

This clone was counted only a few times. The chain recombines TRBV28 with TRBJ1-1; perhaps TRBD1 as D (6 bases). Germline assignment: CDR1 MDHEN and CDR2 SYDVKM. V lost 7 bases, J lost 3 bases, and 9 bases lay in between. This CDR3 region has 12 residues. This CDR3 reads CASIGQHTEAFF. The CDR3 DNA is TGTGCCAGCATCGGACAGCACACTGAAGCTTTCTTT.